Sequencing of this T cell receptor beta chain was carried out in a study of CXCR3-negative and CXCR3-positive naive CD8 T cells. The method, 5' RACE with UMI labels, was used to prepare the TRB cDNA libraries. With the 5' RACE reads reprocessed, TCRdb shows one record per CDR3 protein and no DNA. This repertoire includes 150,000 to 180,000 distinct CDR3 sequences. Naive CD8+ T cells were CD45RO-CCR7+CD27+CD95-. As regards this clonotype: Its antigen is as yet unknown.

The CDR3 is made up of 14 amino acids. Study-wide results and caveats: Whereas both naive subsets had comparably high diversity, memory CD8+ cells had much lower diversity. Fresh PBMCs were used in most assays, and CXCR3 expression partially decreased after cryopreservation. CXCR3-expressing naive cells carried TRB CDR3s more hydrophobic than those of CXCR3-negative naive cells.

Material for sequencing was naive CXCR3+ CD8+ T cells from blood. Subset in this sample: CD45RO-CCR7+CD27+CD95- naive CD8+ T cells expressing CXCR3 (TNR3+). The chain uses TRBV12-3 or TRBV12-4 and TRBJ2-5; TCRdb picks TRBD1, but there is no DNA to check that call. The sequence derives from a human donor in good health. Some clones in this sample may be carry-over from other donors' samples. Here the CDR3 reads CASSTTGGLETQYF.